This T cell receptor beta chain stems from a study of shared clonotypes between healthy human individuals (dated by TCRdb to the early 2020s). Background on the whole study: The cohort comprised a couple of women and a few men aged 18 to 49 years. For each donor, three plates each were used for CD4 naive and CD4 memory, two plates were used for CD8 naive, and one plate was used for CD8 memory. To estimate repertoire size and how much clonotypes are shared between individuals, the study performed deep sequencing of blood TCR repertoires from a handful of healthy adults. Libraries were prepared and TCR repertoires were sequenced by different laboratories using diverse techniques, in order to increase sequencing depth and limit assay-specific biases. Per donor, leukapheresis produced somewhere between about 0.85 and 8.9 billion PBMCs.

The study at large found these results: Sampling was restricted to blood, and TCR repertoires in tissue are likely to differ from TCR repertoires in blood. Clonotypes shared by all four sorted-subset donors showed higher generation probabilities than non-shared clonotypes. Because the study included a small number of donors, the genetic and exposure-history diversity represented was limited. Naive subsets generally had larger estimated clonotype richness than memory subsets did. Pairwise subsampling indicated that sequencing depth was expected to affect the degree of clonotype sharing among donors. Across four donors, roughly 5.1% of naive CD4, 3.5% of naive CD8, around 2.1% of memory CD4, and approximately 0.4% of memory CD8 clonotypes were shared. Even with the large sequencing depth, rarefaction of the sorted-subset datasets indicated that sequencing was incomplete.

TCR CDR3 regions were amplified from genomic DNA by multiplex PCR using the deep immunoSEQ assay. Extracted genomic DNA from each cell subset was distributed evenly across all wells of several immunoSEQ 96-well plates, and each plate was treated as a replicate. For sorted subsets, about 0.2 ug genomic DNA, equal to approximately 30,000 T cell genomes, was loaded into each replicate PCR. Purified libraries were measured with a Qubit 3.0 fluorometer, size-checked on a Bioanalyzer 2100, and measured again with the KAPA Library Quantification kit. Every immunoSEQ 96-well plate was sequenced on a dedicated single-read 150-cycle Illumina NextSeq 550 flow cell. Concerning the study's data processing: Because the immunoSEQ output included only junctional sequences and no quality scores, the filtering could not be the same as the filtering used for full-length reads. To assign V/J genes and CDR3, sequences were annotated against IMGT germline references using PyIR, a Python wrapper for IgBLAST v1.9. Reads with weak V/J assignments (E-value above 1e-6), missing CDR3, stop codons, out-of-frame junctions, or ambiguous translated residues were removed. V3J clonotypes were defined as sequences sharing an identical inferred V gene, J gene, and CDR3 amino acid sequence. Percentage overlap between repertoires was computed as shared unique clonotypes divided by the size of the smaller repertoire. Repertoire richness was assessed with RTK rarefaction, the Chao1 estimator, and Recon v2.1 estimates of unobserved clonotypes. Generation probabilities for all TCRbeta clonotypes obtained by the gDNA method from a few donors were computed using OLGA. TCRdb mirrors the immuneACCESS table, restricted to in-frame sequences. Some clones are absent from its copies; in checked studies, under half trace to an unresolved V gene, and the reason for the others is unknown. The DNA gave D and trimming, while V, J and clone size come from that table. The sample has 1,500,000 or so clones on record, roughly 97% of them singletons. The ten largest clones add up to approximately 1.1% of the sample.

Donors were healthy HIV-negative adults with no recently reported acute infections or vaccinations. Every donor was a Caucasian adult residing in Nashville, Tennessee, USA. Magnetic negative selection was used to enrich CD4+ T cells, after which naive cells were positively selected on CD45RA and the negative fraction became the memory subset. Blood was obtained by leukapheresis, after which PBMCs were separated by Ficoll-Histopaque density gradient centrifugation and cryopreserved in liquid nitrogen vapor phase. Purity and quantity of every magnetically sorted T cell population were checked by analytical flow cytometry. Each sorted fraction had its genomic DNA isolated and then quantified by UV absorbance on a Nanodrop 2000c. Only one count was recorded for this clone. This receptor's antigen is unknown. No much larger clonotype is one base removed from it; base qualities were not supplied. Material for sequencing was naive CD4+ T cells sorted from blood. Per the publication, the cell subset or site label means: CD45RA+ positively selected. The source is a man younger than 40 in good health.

This receptor has the CDR3 CASSQENRPYQPQHF. The base sequence is TGCGCCAGCAGCCAAGAAAACAGGCCCTATCAGCCCCAGCATTTT. The chain uses TRBV4-3 and TRBJ1-5, and possibly TRBD1, on 5 matching bases. V is cut by 0 bases and J by 5 bases, and the space between the germline ends is 11 bases. From the germline V gene, CDR1 is LGHNA and CDR2 is YSLEER. Including the terminal cysteine and phenylalanine, the CDR3 comprises 15 residues. Only the CDR3 DNA stays, 45 bases, in frame from base 1.